The 24 T cell receptor beta chains in this list originate from one sample, sequenced in a study of blood T cell repertoires in COVID-19. Repertoires were generated with immunoSEQ multiplex PCR, while TCRdb's copy carries only in-frame clones and drops some. This sample has some 250,000 clones, with roughly nine tenths found just once. The source material was PBMCs or T cells enriched from blood (not recorded which). Source of these receptors: a woman in her 30s with acute COVID-19.

The J gene is TRBJ1-2, the V gene TRBV7-9; 8 bases match TRBD1. Germline V gene sequence: CDR1 SEHNR, CDR2 FQNEAQ (reference sequence). The CDR3 spans 15 residues. V lost 5 bases to trimming and J lost 8 bases; unmatched junction nucleotides: 13. This CDR3 is CASSPSDRGLEGYTF. DNA for the CDR3: TGTGCCAGCAGCCCTTCCGACAGGGGTTTGGAAGGCTACACCTTC.

This clone occurred once. The rearrangement joins TRBV5-4 to TRBJ2-5; TRBD2 matches at 8 bases. J lost 5 bases, V lost 4 bases, and 10 bases had no gene match. This CDR3 is 15 amino acids long. Germline V gene lookup returns CDR1 SGHNT and CDR2 YYREEE (reference sequence). The CDR3 protein is CASSIGAGAMETQYF. The CDR3 coding sequence is TGTGCCAGCAGCATCGGAGCGGGGGCAATGGAGACCCAGTACTTC.

The V call is TRBV9, the J call TRBJ1-3; tentatively, D is TRBD1 (6 bases). The V and J ends lost 3 bases and 0 bases respectively, with 10 bases between them. Germline V gene lookup returns CDR1 SGDLS and CDR2 YYNGEE. CDR3 size: 15 residues. This CDR3 reads CASSAQGISGNTIYF. The CDR3 coding sequence is TGTGCCAGCAGCGCACAGGGAATCTCTGGAAACACCATATATTTT.

The chain couples TRBV30 to TRBJ2-7; perhaps TRBD2 as D (5 bases). Between the trimmed V and J ends, which lost 3 bases and 5 bases, there was a span of 14 bases. Per germline, CDR1 GTSNPN and CDR2 SVGIG (reference sequence). The CDR3 runs 13 residues. CDR3 in DNA: TGTGCCTGGAGGCGAGGGAGTGAGGACGAGCAGTACTTC. As protein: CAWRRGSEDEQYF. The full variable domain, completed using reference TRBV30 and TRBJ2-7, is SQTIHQWPATLVQPVGSPLSLECTVEGTSNPNLYWYRQAAGRGLQLLFYSVGIGQISSEVPQNLSASRPQDRQFILSSKKLLLSDSGFYLCAWRRGSEDEQYFGPGTRLTVT.

This clone was recorded once. V gene TRBV7-9 combines with J gene TRBJ1-4; 8 positions agree with TRBD1. V shed 5 bases and J 6 bases; nucleotides not matched to a gene: 11. The germline gives CDR1 SEHNR, CDR2 FQNEAQ (reference sequence). The CDR3 loop spans 16 amino acids. The CDR3 nucleotides read TGTGCCAGCAGCGCCACCTCTCAGGGGGCTGATGAAAAACTGTTTTTT. Amino acid sequence: CASSATSQGADEKLFF.

CDR3 protein: CASSLGQINEKLFF. CDR3 DNA sequence: TGTGCCAGCAGCCTGGGACAGATTAATGAAAAACTGTTTTTT. This rearrangement joins TRBV6-5 to TRBJ1-4, with 7 bases matching TRBD1. Trimming took 6 bases from V and 4 from J; bases not matched to a gene: 5. The length of the CDR3 is 14 residues. The germline CDR1 and CDR2 sequences are MNHEY and SVGAGI.

The V and J genes are TRBV5-1 and TRBJ2-6; D gene ambiguous. The CDR3 totals 16 residues. CDR1 is SGHRS and CDR2 is YFSETQ in the germline V gene. With 1 base removed from V and 0 bases from J, the gap between germline ends came to 8 bases. The CDR3 region has the DNA TGCGCCAGCAGCTTGCCGCCCAGCTCTGGGGCCAACGTCCTGACTTTC. It yields the protein CASSLPPSSGANVLTF.

J is TRBJ1-2 and V is TRBV9; D possibly corresponds to TRBD1 (5 bases). The germline CDR1 and CDR2 sequences are SGDLS and YYNGEE. V lost 0 bases and J lost 0, with 9 bases in between. CDR3 size: 15 residues. CDR3 nucleotides: TGTGCCAGCAGCGTAGGAGGCAGGGCTAACTATGGCTACACCTTC. Translation: CASSVGGRANYGYTF.

This CDR3 reads CASSSPGSGVFYEQYF. The CDR3 region has the DNA TGTGCCAGCAGTTCGCCCGGGAGCGGGGTCTTCTACGAGCAGTACTTC. The J gene is TRBJ2-7, the V gene TRBV6-5, with 7 bases identical to TRBD2. This CDR3 region has 16 residues. Germline values: CDR1 MNHEY, CDR2 SVGAGI. V was clipped by 4 bases and J by 3 bases; unmatched bases: 12.

This chain connects TRBV30 to TRBJ1-3; D is possibly TRBD1 (5 bases). V was cut by 3 bases and J by 4 bases, with 13 bases left in between. The CDR3 has 14 residues. CDR1 is GTSNPN, CDR2 SVGIG, per germline (reference sequence). Here the CDR3 DNA reads TGTGCCTGGAGCCCCCAACAGGCAGGAAACACCATATATTTT. Protein sequence: CAWSPQQAGNTIYF.

V is TRBV18 and J is TRBJ2-1; 10 nucleotides align to TRBD1. The ends lost 5 bases at V and 8 bases at J; junction bases unmatched: 9. CDR3 length: 15 residues. The germline CDR1 and CDR2 sequences are KGHSH and LQKENI. Here the CDR3 DNA reads TGTGCCAGCTCATCGGGACAGGGGATTGACCATGAGCAGTTCTTC. Protein: CASSSGQGIDHEQFF.

The chain couples TRBV7-8 to TRBJ2-1, with 7 bases aligning to TRBD1. CDR1 is SGHVS and CDR2 is FQNEAQ in the germline V gene. The junction had 9 bases not matched to a gene; V was cut back by 8 bases and J by 8 bases. The CDR3 has 13 amino acids. CDR3 bases: TGTGCCAGCGGGACAGACCCACGACATGAGCAGTTCTTC. Its translation is CASGTDPRHEQFF.

V gene TRBV4-1 combines with J gene TRBJ1-1; D is undetermined. The V gene lost 0 bases and the J gene lost 0 bases, with 5 bases spanning the gap. This CDR3 has 14 amino acids. Germline assignment: CDR1 MGHRA and CDR2 YSYEKL. The CDR3 DNA is TGCGCCAGCAGCCAAGACCCTTTGAACACTGAAGCTTTCTTT. This gives the protein CASSQDPLNTEAFF.

This clone was observed once. This sample includes further DNA sequences coding for the same CDR3. The V and J genes are TRBV7-9 and TRBJ1-1, with D possibly matching TRBD1 (5 bases). CDR1 is SEHNR and CDR2 is FQNEAQ in the germline V gene (reference sequence). The CDR3 covers 15 residues. The V gene lost 5 bases and the J gene lost 0 bases, with 13 bases spanning the gap. The CDR3 coding sequence is TGTGCCAGCAGCCCGGACGACAGAATGAACACTGAAGCTTTCTTT. This sequence encodes CASSPDDRMNTEAFF.

This clone has a single count. The chain combines TRBV10-2 with TRBJ2-1; 8 bases fit TRBD2. After removal of 10 bases from V and 9 bases from J, the junction contained 8 bases not matched to a gene. Germline CDR1 is WSHSY and CDR2 is SAAADI. The CDR3 runs to 12 residues. The DNA for the CDR3 is TGCGCCACCACCGGGGGGGGTGGTGAGCAGTTCTTC. It specifies CATTGGGGEQFF.

The chain employs TRBV27 and TRBJ2-1; the match to TRBD1 covers 10 bases. This CDR3 contains 14 residues. With V trimmed by 6 bases and J by 5 bases, 4 bases remained unmatched. In germline, CDR1 is MNHEY, CDR2 SMNVEV (reference sequence). CDR3 in DNA: TGTGCCAGCAGGTGGACAGGGGGTCACAATGAGCAGTTCTTC. Its protein is CASRWTGGHNEQFF.

This chain connects TRBV7-2 to TRBJ2-3; TRBD1 agrees at 11 bases. The CDR3 is 14 residues long. Trimming cost V 4 bases and J 10 bases; bases outside gene matches: 7. Germline V gives CDR1 SGHTA, CDR2 FQGNSA. CDR3 sequence: CASSWTGGDGAQYF. The CDR3 DNA is TGTGCCAGCAGCTGGACAGGGGGCGACGGTGCGCAGTATTTT.

The chain uses TRBV5-8 and TRBJ2-2; D not certain. The CDR3 runs to 12 residues. V was shortened by 4 bases and J by 8 bases, with 9 bases between the two germline ends. Germline V gene data show CDR1 as SGHTS and CDR2 as YDEGEE. The chain's CDR3 is CASSPLSGELFF. Here the CDR3 DNA reads TGTGCCAGCAGCCCATTGAGTGGGGAGCTGTTTTTT.

The chain has TRBV9 and TRBJ2-1; D possibly corresponds to TRBD2 (5 bases). The CDR3 runs 15 residues. CDR1 and CDR2 from the germline V gene are SGDLS and YYNGEE. With 4 bases removed from V and 5 bases from J, the gap between germline ends came to 16 bases. As DNA, the CDR3 is TGTGCCAGCAGCTTCCAAGGTAGGACTGACAATGAGCAGTTCTTC. Translated: CASSFQGRTDNEQFF.

Only one count was recorded for this clone. The chain couples TRBV2 to TRBJ2-7, with D possibly matching TRBD1 (5 bases). The CDR3 contains 15 residues. The germline CDR1 and CDR2 sequences are SNHLY and FYNNEI. Trimming shortened V by 7 bases and J by 0 bases, and 16 bases separated the two germline ends. The CDR3 loop reads CASTPLQGYSYEQYF. The CDR3 coding sequence is TGTGCCAGCACCCCACTCCAGGGCTACTCCTACGAGCAGTACTTC.

The chain combines TRBV5-1 with TRBJ2-7, with 10 bases aligning to TRBD1. V shed 1 base and J 7 bases; nucleotides not matched to a gene: 11. The germline gives CDR1 SGHRS, CDR2 YFSETQ. The CDR3 runs 16 residues. CDR3 region: CASSLFLGTGEEEQYF. CDR3 coding DNA: TGCGCCAGCAGCTTGTTTCTCGGGACAGGGGAGGAGGAGCAGTACTTC.

The chain is built from TRBV7-2 and TRBJ1-2, with D unresolved. CDR1 and CDR2 from the germline V gene are SGHTA and FQGNSA. CDR3 size: 14 residues. The germline V and J ends were trimmed by 0 bases and 0 bases, with 5 bases remaining between them. The CDR3: CASSLAPSNYGYTF. CDR3 nucleotides: TGTGCCAGCAGCTTAGCCCCATCTAACTATGGCTACACCTTC. Full variable domain (outside the CDR3, taken from reference TRBV7-2 and TRBJ1-2): GAGVSQSPSNKVTEKGKDVELRCDPISGHTALYWYRQSLGQGLEFLIYFQGNSAPDKSGLPSDRFSAERTGGSVSTLTIQRTQQEDSAVYLCASSLAPSNYGYTFGSGTRLTVV.

The rearrangement joins TRBV12-3 or TRBV12-4 to TRBJ1-3; D gene ambiguous. Trimming took 3 bases from V and 4 from J, leaving 7 bases between them. The CDR3 runs 13 residues. CDR3 sequence reads: CASSFNSGNTIYF. The CDR3 DNA reads TGTGCCAGCAGTTTCAACAGCGGAAACACCATATATTTT.

The V call is TRBV5-1, the J call TRBJ2-5; no reliable D call. This CDR3 has 14 amino acids. V gave up 5 bases and J gave up 3 bases, with 14 bases separating them. Per germline, CDR1 SGHRS and CDR2 YFSETQ. The chain's CDR3 is CASSYDRVEETQYF. CDR3 DNA sequence: TGCGCCAGCAGTTATGATCGGGTTGAAGAGACCCAGTACTTC.